This TCR beta chain was documented in a study of cytomegalovirus exposure and HLA in healthy donors. Findings of the study overall: Apparent HLA restriction characterized most CMV-associated TCR beta chains in a later analysis. Cytomegalovirus association was listed for 164 TCR beta chains.

PCR amplification relied on 60 Vbeta primers (plus 13 Jbeta primers). Here immunoSEQ multiplex PCR was the method, and the copy in TCRdb shows in-frame clones only, minus some. The sample holds over 65,000 clones, over 75% seen once. Germline CDR1 reads SGHRS; CDR2 reads YFSETQ. The CDR3 loop spans 15 amino acids. This donor has no recorded CMV serostatus. Concerning this clone itself: Antigen: not known.

This clonotype was obtained from a human donor in good health. Sequenced sample: PBMCs. The chain combines TRBV5-1 with TRBJ2-5; the D gene is possibly TRBD1 (6 bases). The DNA end is more similar to TRBJ2-7, so the J call may be wrong. CDR3 protein: CASSLGQGISYEQYF. As DNA, the CDR3 is TGCGCCAGCAGCTTGGGCCAGGGGATCTCCTACGAGCAGTACTTC.